Reported below is one T cell receptor beta chain. Trimming shortened V by 1 base and J by 6 bases, and 11 bases separated the two germline ends. Germline lookup yields CDR1 MGHRA and CDR2 YSYEKL. CDR3 length equals 14 residues. The data were obtained in a study of resident and recirculating memory T cells in vitiligo. Repertoires were generated with immunoSEQ multiplex PCR, while TCRdb's copy carries only in-frame clones and drops some. The table records 70,000 to 85,000 clones, roughly 90% of them present only once. Sample: blood. This rearrangement joins TRBV4-1 to TRBJ2-3; D call uncertain. This TCR derives from a male donor with vitiligo. CDR3 loop: CASSQVGLYDTQYF. In DNA form, the CDR3 reads TGCGCCAGCAGCCAAGTTGGGCTGTACGATACGCAGTATTTT.